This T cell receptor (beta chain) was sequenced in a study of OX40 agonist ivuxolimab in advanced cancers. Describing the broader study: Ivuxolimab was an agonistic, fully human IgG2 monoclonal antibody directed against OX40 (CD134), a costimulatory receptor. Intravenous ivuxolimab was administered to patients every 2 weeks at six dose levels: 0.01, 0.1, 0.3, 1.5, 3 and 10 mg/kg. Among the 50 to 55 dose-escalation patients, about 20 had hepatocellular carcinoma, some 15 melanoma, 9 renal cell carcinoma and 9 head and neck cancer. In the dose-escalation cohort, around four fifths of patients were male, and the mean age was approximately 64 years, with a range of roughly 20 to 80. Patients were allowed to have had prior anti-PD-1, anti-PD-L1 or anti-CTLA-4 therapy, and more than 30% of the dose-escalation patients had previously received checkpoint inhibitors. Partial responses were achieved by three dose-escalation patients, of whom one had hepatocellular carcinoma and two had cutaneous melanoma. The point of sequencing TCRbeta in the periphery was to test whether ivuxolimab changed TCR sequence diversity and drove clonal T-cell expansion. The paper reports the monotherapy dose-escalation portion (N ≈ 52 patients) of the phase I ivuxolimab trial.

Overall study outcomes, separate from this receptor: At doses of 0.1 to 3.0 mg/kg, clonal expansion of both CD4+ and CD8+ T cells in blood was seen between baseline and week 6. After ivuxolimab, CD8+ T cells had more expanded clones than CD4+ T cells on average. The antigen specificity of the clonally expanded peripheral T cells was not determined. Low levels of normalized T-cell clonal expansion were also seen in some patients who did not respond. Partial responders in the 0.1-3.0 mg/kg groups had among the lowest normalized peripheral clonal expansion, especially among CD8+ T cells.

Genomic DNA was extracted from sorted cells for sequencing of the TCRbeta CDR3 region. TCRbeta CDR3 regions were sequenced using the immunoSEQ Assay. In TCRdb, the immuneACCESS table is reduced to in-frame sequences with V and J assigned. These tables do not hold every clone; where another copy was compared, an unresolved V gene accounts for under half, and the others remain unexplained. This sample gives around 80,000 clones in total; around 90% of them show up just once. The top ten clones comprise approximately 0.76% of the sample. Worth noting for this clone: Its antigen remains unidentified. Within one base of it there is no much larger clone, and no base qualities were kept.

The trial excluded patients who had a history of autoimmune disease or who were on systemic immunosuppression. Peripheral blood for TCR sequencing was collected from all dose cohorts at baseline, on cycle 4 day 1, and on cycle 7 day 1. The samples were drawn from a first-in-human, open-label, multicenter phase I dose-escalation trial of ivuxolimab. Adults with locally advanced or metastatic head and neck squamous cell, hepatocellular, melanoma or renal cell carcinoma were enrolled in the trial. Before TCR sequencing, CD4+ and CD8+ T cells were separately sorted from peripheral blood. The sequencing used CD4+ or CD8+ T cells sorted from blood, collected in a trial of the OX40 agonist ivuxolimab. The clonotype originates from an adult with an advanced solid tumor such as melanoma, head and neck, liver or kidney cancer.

Read as DNA, the sequence is TGTGCCAGCTCGGGGCCGACTGGATACGAGCAGTACTTC. This encodes CASSGPTGYEQYF. The V gene is TRBV18 and the J gene is TRBJ2-7, and TRBD1 may be the D gene, going by 5 matching bases. From its cysteine to its phenylalanine, the CDR3 spans 13 amino acids. The DNA shown is the 39-base CDR3, in frame from base 1. Relative to germline, V is 6 bases shorter and J is 4 bases shorter, with 13 bases between their ends. The germline V gene specifies KGHSH as CDR1 and LQKENI as CDR2.